This T cell receptor (beta chain) originates from a study of blood T cell repertoires in COVID-19. On the study more broadly: Both acute and convalescent COVID-19 samples were obtained from the United States, Italy and Spain. Nucleic acid was either cDNA or gDNA, and it came from T cells, B-cell-depleted T cells, or PBMCs.

Authors' data handling: The authors estimated nucleated cell counts from reference gene primer amplification. Assay used: immunoSEQ multiplex PCR; TCRdb lists only in-frame clones, some missing. Clonal size and the V and J genes are those of that table, whereas D and trimming came from the DNA. The sample lists about 180,000 clones; almost 80% were seen once. This CDR3 has 14 amino acids. Trimming took 8 bases from V and 1 from J; bases not matched to a gene: 3. Germline values: CDR1 MNHNY, CDR2 SVGAGI (reference sequence). This sequence originates from a woman between 65 and 79 years old with acute or convalescent COVID-19. The genes are TRBV6-6 and TRBJ2-7; 12 bases agree with TRBD1. The sequenced sample consisted of peripheral blood. The CDR3 protein is CASGTGGASYEQYF. CDR3 DNA sequence: TGTGCCAGCGGGACAGGGGGCGCGTCCTACGAGCAGTACTTC.